This TCR beta chain appears in the sequencing data of a study of shared clonotypes between healthy human individuals. Study-wide background: The donor pool was made up of two women and three men aged 18 to 49.

The donors were all Caucasian adults (living in Nashville, Tennessee). The CDR3 consists of 14 residues. Trimming removed 3 bases from V and 7 bases from J, with 14 bases in between. Germline V CDR1 and CDR2: SGHRS, YFSETQ. The table came from immunoSEQ multiplex PCR; TCRdb's copy has only in-frame clones and leaves some out. The table records 850,000 to 1,200,000 clones, about 70% of them present only once. The sample taken for sequencing was memory CD4+ T cells sorted from blood. The subset denotes: CD45RA-negative fraction. The TCR comes from a young man in good health. This chain joins TRBV5-1 and TRBJ2-1; D is perhaps TRBD1 or TRBD2 (5 bases each). This chain's CDR3 is CASSSGTAKNEQFF. CDR3 nucleotide sequence: TGCGCCAGCAGCTCGGGGACGGCTAAGAATGAGCAGTTCTTC.